This TCR beta chain was identified during a study of cytomegalovirus exposure and HLA in healthy donors. Study-level results: Across donors, most TCRs were seen rarely, yet some public ones were widespread.

Assay used: immunoSEQ multiplex PCR; TCRdb lists only in-frame clones, some missing. Of roughly 70,000 clones in the sample, 94% are singletons; the top ten hold approximately 1.5%. Of note for this clone: Its matching antigen is unknown.

Germline CDR1 MDHEN, CDR2 SYDVKM. The germline V and J ends were trimmed by 7 bases and 2 bases, with 18 bases remaining between them. The CDR3 length is 16 residues. This chain links TRBV28 with TRBJ1-5; the D gene is possibly TRBD1 (6 bases). Sequencing used PBMCs. This receptor was taken from a man between 18 and 29 years old in good health and CMV-seropositive. The CDR3: CASNLARAGGNQPQHF. CDR3 coding DNA: TGTGCCAGCAATCTAGCCAGGGCAGGGGGCAATCAGCCCCAGCATTTT.